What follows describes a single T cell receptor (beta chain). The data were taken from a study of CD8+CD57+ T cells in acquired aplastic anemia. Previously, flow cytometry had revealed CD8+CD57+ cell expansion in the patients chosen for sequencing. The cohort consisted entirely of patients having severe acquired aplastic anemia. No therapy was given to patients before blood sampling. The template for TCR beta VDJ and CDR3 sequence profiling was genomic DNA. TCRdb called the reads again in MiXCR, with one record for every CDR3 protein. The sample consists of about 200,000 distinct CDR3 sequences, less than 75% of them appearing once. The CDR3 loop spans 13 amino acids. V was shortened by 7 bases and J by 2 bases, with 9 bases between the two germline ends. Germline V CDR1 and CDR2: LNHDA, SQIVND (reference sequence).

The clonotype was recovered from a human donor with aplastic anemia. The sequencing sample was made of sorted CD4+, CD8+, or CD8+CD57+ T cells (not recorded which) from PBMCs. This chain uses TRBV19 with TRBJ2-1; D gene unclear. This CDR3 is CASTTRPYNEQFF. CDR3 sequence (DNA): TGTGCCAGTACCACCCGGCCCTACAATGAGCAGTTCTTC. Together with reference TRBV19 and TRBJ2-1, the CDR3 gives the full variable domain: DGGITQSPKYLFRKEGQNVTLSCEQNLNHDAMYWYRQDPGQGLRLIYYSQIVNDFQKGDIAEGYSVSREKKESFPLTVTSAQKNPTAFYLCASTTRPYNEQFFGPGTRLTVL.